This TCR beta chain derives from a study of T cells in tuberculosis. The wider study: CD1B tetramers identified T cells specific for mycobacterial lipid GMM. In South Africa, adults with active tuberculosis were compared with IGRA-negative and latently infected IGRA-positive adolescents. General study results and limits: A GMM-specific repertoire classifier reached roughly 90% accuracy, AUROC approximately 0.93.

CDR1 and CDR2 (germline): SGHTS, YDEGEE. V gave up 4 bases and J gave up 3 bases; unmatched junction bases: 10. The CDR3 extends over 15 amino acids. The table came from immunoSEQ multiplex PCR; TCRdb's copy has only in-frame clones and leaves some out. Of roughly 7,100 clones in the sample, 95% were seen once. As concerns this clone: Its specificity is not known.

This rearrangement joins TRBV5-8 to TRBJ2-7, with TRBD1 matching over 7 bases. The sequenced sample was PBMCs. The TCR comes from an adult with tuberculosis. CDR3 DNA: TGTGCCAGCAGCCACATCCGGGACAGTCTCTACGAGCAGTACTTC. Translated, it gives CASSHIRDSLYEQYF. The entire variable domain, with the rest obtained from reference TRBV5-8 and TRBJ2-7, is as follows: EAGVTQSPTHLIKTRGQQATLRCSPISGHTSVYWYQQALGLGLQFLLWYDEGEERNRGNFPPRFSGRQFPNYSSELNVNALELEDSALYLCASSHIRDSLYEQYFGPGTRLTVT.